The 15 T cell receptor beta chains in this list originate from one sample, sequenced in a study of blood T cell repertoires in COVID-19. The protocol was immunoSEQ multiplex PCR, while the TCRdb copy is restricted to in-frame clones and leaves out a portion. There are fewer than 250,000 clones in the sample; 80% to 90% occur only once, and 6.5% to 9% lies in the top ten. What was sequenced was PBMCs or T cells enriched from blood (not recorded which). These TCRs come from a woman younger than 35 who had recovered from COVID-19.

The chain has TRBV19 and TRBJ1-3; D is uncertain. Germline assignment: CDR1 LNHDA and CDR2 SQIVND (reference sequence). V gave up 8 bases and J gave up 10 bases, with 12 bases separating them. This CDR3 contains 11 residues. Written as DNA, the CDR3 is TGTGCCAGTGTCGAGGGAATAACCATATATTTT. Translating gives CASVEGITIYF.

This chain connects TRBV5-1 to TRBJ1-6; D is perhaps TRBD1 (6 bases). The CDR3 is 16 amino acids. Trimming removed 4 bases from V and 5 bases from J, with 16 bases in between. In germline, CDR1 is SGHRS, CDR2 YFSETQ. The CDR3 bases are TGCGCCAGCAGCCGCGGACAGAATTATAATAATTCACCCCTCCACTTT. Protein product: CASSRGQNYNNSPLHF.

J is TRBJ2-7 and V is TRBV5-1; D is possibly TRBD1 (6 bases). From germline, CDR1 is SGHRS and CDR2 YFSETQ. The germline V and J ends were trimmed by 4 bases and 1 base, with 24 bases remaining between them. The CDR3 has 18 amino acids. Here the CDR3 DNA reads TGCGCCAGCAGCCTAACCGGGACAAGCCGGACGATGTCCTACGAGCAGTACTTC. As protein: CASSLTGTSRTMSYEQYF.

V and J are TRBV4-1 and TRBJ2-2, with D hard to call. CDR3 size: 14 residues. V lost 1 base to trimming and J lost 1 base, with 4 bases between them. Germline V gene sequence: CDR1 MGHRA, CDR2 YSYEKL. CDR3 sequence reads: CASSQAGNTGELFF. In DNA, the CDR3 is TGCGCCAGCAGCCAAGCAGGGAACACCGGGGAGCTGTTTTTT.

The chain is built from TRBV18 and TRBJ2-7; 7 bases line up with TRBD1. CDR1 and CDR2 from the germline V gene are KGHSH and LQKENI. CDR3 length: 15 amino acids. V lost 6 bases to trimming and J lost 0 bases; unmatched junction nucleotides: 8. CDR3 sequence: CASSPGQRGSYEQYF. In DNA form, the CDR3 reads TGTGCCAGCTCCCCGGGACAGAGGGGCTCCTACGAGCAGTACTTC.

This chain links TRBV5-1 with TRBJ2-1; 13 nucleotides align to TRBD2. J gave up 9 bases and V 5 bases, and 11 bases lay outside the gene matches. Germline loops: CDR1 SGHRS, CDR2 YFSETQ. There are 16 residues in the CDR3. DNA for the CDR3: TGCGCCAGCAGTCCGGCCTGGACTAGCGGGGGAGGTGAGCAGTTCTTC. Its translation is CASSPAWTSGGGEQFF. The variable domain in full, with the rest retrieved from reference TRBV5-1 and TRBJ2-1, is KAGVTQTPRYLIKTRGQQVTLSCSPISGHRSVSWYQQTPGQGLQFLFEYFSETQRNKGNFPGRFSGRQFSNSRSEMNVSTLELGDSALYLCASSPAWTSGGGEQFFGPGTRLTVL.

This clone occurred a few times. The chain joins TRBV6-5 to TRBJ2-3; the match to TRBD2 covers 8 bases. In germline, CDR1 is MNHEY, CDR2 SVGAGI. There are 15 residues in the CDR3. V lost 6 bases to trimming and J lost 7 bases; unmatched junction nucleotides: 12. CDR3 sequence: CASRSPTGGHNTQYF. Here the CDR3 DNA reads TGTGCCAGCAGGAGCCCCACGGGGGGGCATAATACGCAGTATTTT.

The chain couples TRBV28 to TRBJ2-3, with a tentative D call TRBD2 (5 bases). Trimming left V 4 bases short and J 5 bases short, with 7 bases between. From germline, CDR1 is MDHEN and CDR2 SYDVKM. The CDR3 loop spans 12 amino acids. The CDR3 sequence: CASSSGIDTQYF. CDR3 DNA sequence: TGTGCCAGCAGTTCCGGGATAGATACGCAGTATTTT.

The chain employs TRBV2 and TRBJ1-5, with 8 bases aligning to TRBD1. The CDR3 sequence is 16 residues long. The germline V gene has CDR1 SNHLY and CDR2 FYNNEI. Unmatched junction bases numbered 9, after V lost 8 bases and J lost 0 bases. CDR3 sequence (DNA): TGTGCCAGCTCAGGCAGGGGGCCTTATAGCAATCAGCCCCAGCATTTT. This codes for CASSGRGPYSNQPQHF.

About this clone: This specimen includes other DNA sequences encoding the same CDR3. The genes are TRBV12-3 or TRBV12-4 and TRBJ1-2; D is undetermined. V was shortened by 3 bases and J by 4 bases, with 6 bases between the two germline ends. This CDR3 comprises 12 residues. This chain's CDR3 is CASSLEGYGYTF. The CDR3 nucleotides read TGTGCCAGCAGTTTGGAGGGCTATGGCTACACCTTC.

This CDR3 is CASSQDPPSGSSYNSPLHF. In DNA form, the CDR3 reads TGTGCCAGCAGCCAAGATCCCCCAAGCGGAAGCTCCTATAATTCACCCCTCCACTTT. The chain uses TRBV4-2 and TRBJ1-6; D uncertain. The V end lost 0 bases, the J end lost 0 bases, and 15 bases lay between the germline ends. The CDR3 is 19 residues long. CDR1 and CDR2 from the germline V gene are LGHNA and YNFKEQ.

This clone was found many times. V is TRBV5-1 and J is TRBJ1-1, with D unclear. The CDR3 runs 12 residues. CDR1 SGHRS and CDR2 YFSETQ come from the germline V gene. Trimming removed 2 bases at V and 3 bases at J, with 5 bases between. For the CDR3, the DNA is TGCGCCAGCAGCTTCGGGGACACTGAAGCTTTCTTT. It translates to CASSFGDTEAFF.

Notes on this clone: At one of its ends the junction is not consistent with the germline gene, which may arise from a read error. The V call is TRBV4-1, the J call TRBJ2-2; 7 positions match TRBD1. Germline V CDR1 and CDR2: MGHRA, YSYEKL. The CDR3 has 14 residues. In DNA, the CDR3 is TGCGCCAGCAGCCCGACAGGGAACATCGGGGAGCTGTTTTTT. Protein product: CASSPTGNIGELFF.

The V call is TRBV2, the J call TRBJ2-1; 11 bases match TRBD2. V gave up 5 bases and J gave up 5 bases; unmatched junction bases: 11. CDR3 length equals 17 residues. Germline V gives CDR1 SNHLY, CDR2 FYNNEI. The DNA for the CDR3 is TGTGCCAGCAGTAACCCCGGGGTAGCGGGGGGGAACAATGAGCAGTTCTTC. This gives the protein CASSNPGVAGGNNEQFF.

The rearrangement uses TRBV2 and TRBJ1-5; 8 positions match TRBD1. Germline CDR1 SNHLY, CDR2 FYNNEI. V trimming: 7 bases; J trimming: 3 bases; junction bases outside the gene matches: 8. The CDR3 totals 15 residues. The CDR3 nucleotides are TGTGCCAGCATGCTGGACAGGGTTAACAATCAGCCCCAGCATTTT. Protein sequence: CASMLDRVNNQPQHF.